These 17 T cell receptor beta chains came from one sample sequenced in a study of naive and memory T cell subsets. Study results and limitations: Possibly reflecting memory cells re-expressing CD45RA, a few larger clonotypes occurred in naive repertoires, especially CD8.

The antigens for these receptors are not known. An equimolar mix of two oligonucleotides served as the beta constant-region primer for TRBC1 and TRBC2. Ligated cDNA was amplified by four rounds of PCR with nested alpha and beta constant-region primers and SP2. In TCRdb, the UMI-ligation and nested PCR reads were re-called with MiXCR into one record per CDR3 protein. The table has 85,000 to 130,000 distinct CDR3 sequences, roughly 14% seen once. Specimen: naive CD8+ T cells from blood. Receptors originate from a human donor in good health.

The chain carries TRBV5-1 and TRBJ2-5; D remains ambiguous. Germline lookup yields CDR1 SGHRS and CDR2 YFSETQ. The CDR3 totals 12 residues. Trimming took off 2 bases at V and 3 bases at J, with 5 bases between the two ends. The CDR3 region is CASSFAKETQYF. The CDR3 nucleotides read TGCGCCAGCAGCTTCGCCAAAGAGACCCAGTACTTC.

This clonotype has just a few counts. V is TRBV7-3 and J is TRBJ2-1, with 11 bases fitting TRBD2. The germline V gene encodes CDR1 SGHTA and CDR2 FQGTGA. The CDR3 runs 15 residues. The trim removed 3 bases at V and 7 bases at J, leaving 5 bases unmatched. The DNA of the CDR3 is TGTGCCAGCAGCTTTTTAGCGGGGGGGCTAAATGAGCAGTTCTTC. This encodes CASSFLAGGLNEQFF.

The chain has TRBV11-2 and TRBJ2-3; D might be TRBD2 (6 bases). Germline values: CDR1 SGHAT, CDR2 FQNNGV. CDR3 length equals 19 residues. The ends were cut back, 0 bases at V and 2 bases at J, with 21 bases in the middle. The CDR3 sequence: CASSLDRRFAGNPTDTQYF. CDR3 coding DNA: TGTGCCAGCAGCTTAGATCGGAGGTTTGCGGGGAACCCCACAGATACGCAGTATTTT. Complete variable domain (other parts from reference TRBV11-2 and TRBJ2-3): EAGVAQSPRYKIIEKRQSVAFWCNPISGHATLYWYQQILGQGPKLLIQFQNNGVVDDSQLPKDRFSAERLKGVDSTLKIQPAKLEDSAVYLCASSLDRRFAGNPTDTQYFGPGTRLTVL.

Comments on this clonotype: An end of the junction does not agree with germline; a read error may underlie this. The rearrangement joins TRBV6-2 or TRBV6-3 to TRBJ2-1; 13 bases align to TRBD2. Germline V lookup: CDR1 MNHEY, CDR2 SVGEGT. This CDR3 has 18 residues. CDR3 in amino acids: CASRPPIQLAGGYNEQFF. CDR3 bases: TGTGCCAGCAGGCCACCGATACAACTAGCGGGGGGGTACAACGAGCAGTTCTTC.

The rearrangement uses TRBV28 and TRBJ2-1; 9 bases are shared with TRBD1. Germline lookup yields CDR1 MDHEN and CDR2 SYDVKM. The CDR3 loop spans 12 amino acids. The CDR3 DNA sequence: TGTGCAGGGACAGGGCTACAAGGGGAGCAGTTCTTC. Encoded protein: CAGTGLQGEQFF.

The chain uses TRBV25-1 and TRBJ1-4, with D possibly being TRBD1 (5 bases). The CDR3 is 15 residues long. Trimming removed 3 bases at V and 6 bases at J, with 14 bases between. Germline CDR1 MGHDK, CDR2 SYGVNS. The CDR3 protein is CASSDVGANHEKLFF. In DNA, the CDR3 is TGTGCCAGCAGTGACGTAGGGGCAAATCATGAAAAACTGTTTTTT.

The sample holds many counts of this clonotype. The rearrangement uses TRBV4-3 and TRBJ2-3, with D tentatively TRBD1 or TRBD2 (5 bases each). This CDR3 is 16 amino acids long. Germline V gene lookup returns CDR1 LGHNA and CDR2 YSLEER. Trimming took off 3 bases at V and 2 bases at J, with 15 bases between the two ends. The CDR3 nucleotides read TGCGCCAGCAGCCAGCAGAGGGGTTCTCCCACAGATACGCAGTATTTT. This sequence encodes CASSQQRGSPTDTQYF.

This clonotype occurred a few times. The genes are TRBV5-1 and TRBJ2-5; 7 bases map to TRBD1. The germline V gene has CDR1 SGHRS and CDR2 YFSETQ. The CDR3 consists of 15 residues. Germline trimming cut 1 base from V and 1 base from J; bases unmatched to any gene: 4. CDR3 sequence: CASSLTGTAQETQYF. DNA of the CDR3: TGCGCCAGCAGCTTGACCGGGACAGCCCAAGAGACCCAGTACTTC.

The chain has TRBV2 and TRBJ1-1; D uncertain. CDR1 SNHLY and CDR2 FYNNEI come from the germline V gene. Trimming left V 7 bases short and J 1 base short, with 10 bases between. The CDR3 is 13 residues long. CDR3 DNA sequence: TGTGCCAGCACGCCGTCCCCGAACACTGAAGCTTTCTTT. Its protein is CASTPSPNTEAFF.

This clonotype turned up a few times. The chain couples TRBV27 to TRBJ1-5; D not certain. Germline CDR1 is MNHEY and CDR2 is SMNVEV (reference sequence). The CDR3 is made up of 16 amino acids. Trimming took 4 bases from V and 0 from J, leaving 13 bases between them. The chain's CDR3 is CASSSLTSYSNQPQHF. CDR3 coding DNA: TGTGCCAGCAGTTCCCTTACAAGTTATAGCAATCAGCCCCAGCATTTT.

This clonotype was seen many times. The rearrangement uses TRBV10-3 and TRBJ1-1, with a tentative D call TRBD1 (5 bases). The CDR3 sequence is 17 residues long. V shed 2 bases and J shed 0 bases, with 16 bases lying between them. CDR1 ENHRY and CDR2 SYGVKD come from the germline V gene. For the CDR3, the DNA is TGTGCCATCAGTGAGGACGCCAGGGTACCCATGAACACTGAAGCTTTCTTT. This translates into CAISEDARVPMNTEAFF.

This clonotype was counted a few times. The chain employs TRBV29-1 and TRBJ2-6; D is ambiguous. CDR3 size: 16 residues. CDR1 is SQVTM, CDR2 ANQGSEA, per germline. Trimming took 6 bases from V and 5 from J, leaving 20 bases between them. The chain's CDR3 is CSVEFIDGPRANVLTF. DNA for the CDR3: TGCAGCGTCGAATTCATAGACGGGCCTAGGGCCAACGTCCTGACTTTC.

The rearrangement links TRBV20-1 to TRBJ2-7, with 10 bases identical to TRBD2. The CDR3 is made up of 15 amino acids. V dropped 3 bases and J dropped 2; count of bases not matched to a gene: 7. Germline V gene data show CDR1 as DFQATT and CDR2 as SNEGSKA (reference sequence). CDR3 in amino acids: CSARPLAGVPYEQYF. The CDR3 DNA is TGCAGTGCTAGGCCCCTAGCGGGAGTCCCCTACGAGCAGTACTTC.

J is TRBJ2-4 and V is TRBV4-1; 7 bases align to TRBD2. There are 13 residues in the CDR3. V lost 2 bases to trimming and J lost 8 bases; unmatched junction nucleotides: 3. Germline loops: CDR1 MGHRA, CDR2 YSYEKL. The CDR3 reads CASSQRGGDIQYF. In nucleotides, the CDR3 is TGCGCCAGCAGCCAACGGGGAGGGGACATTCAGTACTTC.

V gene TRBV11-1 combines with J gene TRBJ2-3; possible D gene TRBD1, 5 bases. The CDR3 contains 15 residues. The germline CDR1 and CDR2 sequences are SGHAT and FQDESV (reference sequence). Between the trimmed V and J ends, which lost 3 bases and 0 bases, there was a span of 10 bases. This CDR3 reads CASSLGRVSTDTQYF. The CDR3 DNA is TGTGCCAGCAGCTTGGGCAGGGTCAGCACAGATACGCAGTATTTT.

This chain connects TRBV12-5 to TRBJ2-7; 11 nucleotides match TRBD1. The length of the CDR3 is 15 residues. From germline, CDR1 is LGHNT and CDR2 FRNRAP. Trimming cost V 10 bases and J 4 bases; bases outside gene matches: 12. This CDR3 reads CATRWPGQGGYEQYF. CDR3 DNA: TGTGCTACCCGATGGCCGGGACAGGGGGGTTACGAGCAGTACTTC.

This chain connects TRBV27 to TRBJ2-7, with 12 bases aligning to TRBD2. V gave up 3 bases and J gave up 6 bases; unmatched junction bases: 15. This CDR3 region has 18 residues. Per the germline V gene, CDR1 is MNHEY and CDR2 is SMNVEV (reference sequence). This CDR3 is CASSFRLAGDPKGGEQYF. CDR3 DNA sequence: TGTGCCAGCAGTTTTAGACTAGCGGGAGATCCTAAAGGAGGCGAGCAGTACTTC.